This entry is about one T cell receptor beta chain. The data originate from a study of CD8 T cells in Susac syndrome. Random hexamers primed reverse transcription of roughly 0.5 to 1 ug RNA. TCR beta CDR3 was amplified by immunoSEQ multiplex PCR. This amplification extended across 54 Vbeta and 13 Jbeta segments. Each CDR3 protein gets one entry after TCRdb re-called the immunoSEQ multiplex PCR reads with MiXCR. The profile shows some 150,000 distinct CDR3 sequences, just under 95% of them singletons. J gave up 2 bases and V 1 base, and 5 bases lay outside the gene matches. Germline CDR1 is LGHDT and CDR2 is YNNKEL (reference sequence). CDR3 length: 16 residues. Sequencing of TCR beta was performed on blood CD8+ T cells and on blood CD4+ T cells. The multiple sclerosis controls comprised treatment-naive patients whose relapsing-remitting disease was stable or active.

The chain uses TRBV3-1 and TRBJ2-4; TRBD2 aligns across 7 bases. Material for sequencing was CD8+ T cells from PBMCs. The sequence was collected from a human donor with multiple sclerosis. CDR3 region: CASSQGWTSTKNIQYF. For the CDR3, the DNA is TGTGCCAGCAGCCAAGGGTGGACTAGTACCAAAAACATTCAGTACTTC. The variable domain in full, completed from reference TRBV3-1 and TRBJ2-4, reads DTAVSQTPKYLVTQMGNDKSIKCEQNLGHDTMYWYKQDSKKFLKIMFSYNNKELIINETVPNRFSPKSPDKAHLNLHINSLELGDSAVYFCASSQGWTSTKNIQYFGAGTRLSVL.